The rows below give T cell receptor beta chains drawn from one sample of a study of blood T cell repertoires in COVID-19. Assay: immunoSEQ multiplex PCR; the TCRdb copy retains only in-frame clones and omits some. The sample has over 150,000 clones; around 80% are singletons. Sample: peripheral blood. The receptors stem from a woman in her sixties with acute or convalescent COVID-19. Each CDR3 is given with its conserved first and last residue. D genes are given only for firm matches. Clone size is shown for a subset of rows, as once, few, many or a class of expanded clone.

j_call | cdr3_length | d_call | clone_size | v_call | cdr3_nt | cdr3_aa
TRBJ2-1 | 14 | - | - | TRBV14 | TGTGCCAGCAGCCAAGCTGGACAGTACAATGAGCAGTTCTTC | CASSQAGQYNEQFF
TRBJ1-4 | 14 | - | - | TRBV3-1/TRBV3-2 | TGTGCCAGCAGCCGCCGGGATACTAATGAAAAACTGTTTTTT | CASSRRDTNEKLFF
TRBJ1-5 | 16 | - | few | TRBV2 | TGTGCCAGCAGTGGGGCCCCAGGGGCAAGGGATCAGCCCCAGCATTTT | CASSGAPGARDQPQHF
TRBJ2-3 | 15 | TRBD1 | - | TRBV7-2 | TGTGCCAGCAGCTCCGACAGGGTGGGCACAGATACGCAGTATTTT | CASSSDRVGTDTQYF
TRBJ1-1 | 13 | - | - | TRBV9 | TGTGCCAGCAGCCGGGGTTATGGCACTGAAGCTTTCTTT | CASSRGYGTEAFF
TRBJ2-7 | 13 | - | - | TRBV6-5 | TGTGCCAGCAGTTACTCTTCAGAGAGGTTGCAGTACTTC | CASSYSSERLQYF
TRBJ2-1 | 15 | - | few | TRBV5-1 | TGCGCCAGCCGCCCTTTAGGAGGTCCCTACAATGAGCAGTTCTTC | CASRPLGGPYNEQFF
TRBJ2-1 | 18 | TRBD2 | - | TRBV7-2 | TGTGCCAGCAGCTTAGGGCCCGTTAAAAGCGGGGGGAACAATGAGCAGTTCTTC | CASSLGPVKSGGNNEQFF
TRBJ1-1 | 14 | TRBD1 | once | TRBV11-2 | TGTGCCAGCAGCTTCGGGACAGGGCTCACTGAAGCTTTCTTT | CASSFGTGLTEAFF
TRBJ1-6 | 15 | - | few | TRBV6-5 | TGTGCCAGCAGAAAGGACAGCTCCTATAATTCACCCCTCCACTTT | CASRKDSSYNSPLHF
TRBJ2-3 | 16 | TRBD1 | - | TRBV7-2 | TGTGCCAGCAGCTCGCTACAGGGGGCTCTCACAGATACGCAGTATTTT | CASSSLQGALTDTQYF
TRBJ1-2 | 13 | TRBD1 | - | TRBV15 | TGTGCCACCAGCAGAGGGACAGGGTATGGCTACACCTTC | CATSRGTGYGYTF
TRBJ2-7 | 14 | TRBD1 | - | TRBV5-1 | TGCGCCAGCAGCCAAGGGACAGGAGCCTACGAGCAGTACTTC | CASSQGTGAYEQYF
TRBJ2-3 | 13 | - | - | TRBV27 | TGTGCCAGCAGTTTACTGGCCACAGATACGCAGTATTTT | CASSLLATDTQYF
TRBJ1-5 | 17 | - | few | TRBV19 | TGTGCCAGTAGTAAGCGGGAGGAGCTCACCTACAATCAGCCCCAGCATTTT | CASSKREELTYNQPQHF
TRBJ2-7 | 15 | - | - | TRBV4-3 | TGCGCCAGCAGCCAAGAAGGGACTCCCCCCTACGAGCAGTACTTC | CASSQEGTPPYEQYF
TRBJ1-1 | 15 | TRBD1 | - | TRBV7-2 | TGTGCCAGCAGCTTAGGGACAGGGGGGAACACTGAAGCTTTCTTT | CASSLGTGGNTEAFF
TRBJ1-2 | 15 | - | - | TRBV7-2 | TGTGCCAGCAGCTTAGCTGGGCCCTATGGCTATGGCTACACCTTC | CASSLAGPYGYGYTF
TRBJ2-3 | 16 | - | - | TRBV7-2 | TGTGCCAGCAGCCCCGGTCGACAGCCACAGACAGATACGCAGTATTTT | CASSPGRQPQTDTQYF
TRBJ2-3 | 15 | - | - | TRBV4-3 | TGCGCCAGCAGTCACGCTCTAGCCCCCCGGGATACGCAGTATTTT | CASSHALAPRDTQYF
TRBJ1-1 | 15 | TRBD1 | - | TRBV28 | TGTGCCAGCAGTCTTCAGGGGGTCATGAACACTGAAGCTTTCTTT | CASSLQGVMNTEAFF
TRBJ1-2 | 12 | - | once | TRBV29-1 | TGCAGCGTTGAAGCCAGGGTAGGCGGCTACACCTTC | CSVEARVGGYTF
TRBJ2-7 | 16 | - | - | TRBV30 | TGTGCCTGGAGTGATACCGGGACTTCAATAGTCTACGAGCAGTACTTC | CAWSDTGTSIVYEQYF
TRBJ2-2 | 15 | - | - | TRBV5-1 | TGCGCCAGCAGCTTGGGACAGTCGGACACCGGGGAGCTGTTTTTT | CASSLGQSDTGELFF
TRBJ2-7 | 15 | - | - | TRBV14 | TGTGCCAGCAGCCAAAAGGGGAATCGTCCCTACGAGCAGTACTTC | CASSQKGNRPYEQYF
TRBJ1-4 | 14 | - | - | TRBV2 | TGTGCCAGCAGTGAACGGGCAGGGAATGAAAAACTGTTTTTT | CASSERAGNEKLFF
TRBJ2-5 | 12 | - | - | TRBV30 | TGTGCCTGGAGTGTACAGCAAGAGACCCAGTACTTC | CAWSVQQETQYF
TRBJ1-2 | 14 | TRBD1 | - | TRBV6-5 | TGTGCCAGCAAAAAAACAGGGGGACTCTATGGCTACACCTTC | CASKKTGGLYGYTF
TRBJ2-7 | 15 | TRBD1 | - | TRBV3-1/TRBV3-2 | TGTGCCAGCAGCCAAGGGGGACAGGGCTACTACGAGCAGTACTTC | CASSQGGQGYYEQYF
TRBJ1-1 | 17 | - | - | TRBV7-2 | TGTGCCAGCAGCTTAGCCCGCGCCATCTATATGAACACTGAAGCTTTCTTT | CASSLARAIYMNTEAFF
TRBJ2-1 | 15 | TRBD2 | - | TRBV5-8 | TGTGCCAGCAGCTTGAGAGCGGGGGGGTACAATGAGCAGTTCTTC | CASSLRAGGYNEQFF
TRBJ2-1 | 12 | - | - | TRBV7-9 | TGTGCCAGCAGCTTAGATGACAGTAGGCAGTTCTTC | CASSLDDSRQFF
TRBJ2-2 | 14 | - | few | TRBV7-3 | TGTGCCAGCAGCCCCGGACTGCGAACCGGGGAGCTGTTTTTT | CASSPGLRTGELFF
TRBJ1-1 | 13 | TRBD1 | - | TRBV29-1 | TGCAGCGATAGGACAGGGCTCGGGACTGAAGCTTTCTTT | CSDRTGLGTEAFF
TRBJ2-5 | 14 | TRBD1 | - | TRBV2 | TGTGCCAGCAGTCGACAGGGGGCTGAGGAGACCCAGTACTTC | CASSRQGAEETQYF
TRBJ2-3 | 16 | TRBD1 | - | TRBV19 | TGTGCCAGTAGGGAGAGCGGGGGACAGGGGGCAGATACGCAGTATTTT | CASRESGGQGADTQYF
TRBJ2-3 | 15 | TRBD1 | - | TRBV6-5 | TGTGCCAGCAGCCCCAGGACAGGGGAAGCAGATACGCAGTATTTT | CASSPRTGEADTQYF
TRBJ1-1 | 15 | TRBD1 | - | TRBV10-3 | TGTGCCATCAGTGAAAATCCCCGGACAGGGGGCCTCGCTTTCTTT | CAISENPRTGGLAFF
TRBJ2-7 | 14 | - | - | TRBV7-6 | TGTGCCAGCAGCCCCCTCCCCTACTCCTACGAGCAGTACTTC | CASSPLPYSYEQYF
TRBJ2-3 | 14 | TRBD1 | - | TRBV6-5 | TGTGCCAGCAGTTACGACAGGGGGAGGGATACGCAGTATTTT | CASSYDRGRDTQYF